The entry below gives a single TCR beta chain sequence along with its context. This specimen comes from a study of patients and donors after allogeneic stem cell transplantation. Each CDR3 protein is one row after TCRdb ran MiXCR on the RT-PCR reads. The top ten clones hold around 3% of a sample with 150,000 to 200,000 distinct CDR3 sequences, around 28% of them seen once. What was sequenced was blood, either unsorted or a sorted T cell fraction (not recorded which). This receptor was identified in a human donor who was either an allogeneic HSCT recipient or a stem cell or donor lymphocyte infusion donor (not recorded which). It is not recorded whose cells these are; they may come from a transplant donor.

The CDR3 region has the DNA TGTGCCACCAGCGGGGGAGAACAGTACTTC. Translating it yields CATSGGEQYF. V usage is TRBV15 and J usage is TRBJ2-5, with D possibly being TRBD1 or TRBD2 (5 bases each). There are 10 residues in the CDR3. Trimming took off 5 bases at V and 11 bases at J, with 9 bases between the two ends. The germline V gene encodes CDR1 LNHNV and CDR2 YYDKDF (reference sequence).